The 25 T cell receptor delta chains reported below all come from one sample, sequenced in a study of γδ T cells in repeated Plasmodium falciparum infection. TCRdb fed the multiplex PCR reads into CATT to redo clone calling. The data hold over 55,000 delta-chain clones, with around 1.7% observed a single time. Bulk repertoires came from Vgamma9/Vdelta2+ or Vdelta2-negative gammadelta T cells flow-sorted from PBMC. Sequenced: gamma-delta T cells from blood. All receptors come from a pool of human donors (malaria-infected and uninfected, not separated).

This clone has a count of ten or more. Translating this DNA gives a protein that differs at residue 9 from the TCRdb one, which belongs to a much larger clone; a read error is likely, and the protein shown is this translation. The gene calls are TRDV1 and TRDJ1; D is unclear. Deletions cut 3 bases from V and 1 base from J, with 18 bases between. CDR1 TSWWSYY and CDR2 QGS come from the germline V gene. The CDR3 has 17 residues. The CDR3 bases are TGTGCTCTTGGGGAGCCTCCTCCCCACGAGTTCACCGATAAACTCATCTTT. Its protein is CALGEPPPHEFTDKLIF.

The table lists this clone with many counts. TCRdb has a much larger clone's protein, which differs at residue 17 from the translation of this DNA, likely because of a read error; what is shown is the protein translated from the DNA. The chain uses TRDV1 and TRDJ1; TRDD2 matches 9 bases. The CDR3 is 22 residues long. Germline-derived CDR1 and CDR2 are TSWWSYY and QGS. After removal of 0 bases from V and 4 bases from J, the junction contained 24 bases not matched to a gene. The chain's CDR3 is CALGELHTTRLPTFSFIDKLIF. CDR3 bases: TGTGCTCTTGGGGAACTGCATACCACCCGCCTTCCTACTTTCAGTTTTATCGATAAACTCATCTTT.

Notes on this clone: A far larger clone is one nucleotide away, so this likely arose from a read error. The sample contains more than one DNA sequence encoding this CDR3. This rearrangement joins TRDV1 to TRDJ1; 12 nucleotides line up with TRDD3. V trimming: 9 bases; J trimming: 10 bases; junction bases outside the gene matches: 30. This CDR3 has 20 residues. Germline CDR1 is TSWWSYY and CDR2 is QGS. The CDR3 reads CALGPIPSSLLGDTSAPLIF. In nucleotides, the CDR3 is TGTGCTCTCGGCCCTATCCCTTCCTCACTACTGGGGGATACTTCGGCGCCACTCATCTTT.

A word on this clone: The translation of this DNA and the TCRdb protein of a much larger clone differ at residue 13, probably owing to a read error; the protein shown here is translated from the DNA. The chain employs TRDV1 and TRDJ2, with TRDD3 as a possible D gene (5 bases). V was clipped by 2 bases and J by 6 bases, with 25 bases between them. The CDR3 runs to 19 residues. Germline loops: CDR1 TSWWSYY, CDR2 QGS. The CDR3 loop is CALGEVAIATGVEAAQLFF. DNA of the CDR3: TGTGCTCTTGGGGAAGTGGCTATCGCGACTGGCGTTGAGGCAGCACAACTCTTCTTT.

Points on this clone: TCRdb records a much larger clone's protein for this DNA, with a difference at residue 20 that likely arises from a read error; the protein given is the translation of the DNA. The chain links TRDV1 to TRDJ1, with 7 bases identical to TRDD3. The CDR3 has 21 residues. Germline V gene sequence: CDR1 TSWWSYY, CDR2 QGS. CDR3 residues: CALGGFGYLRGLGPYTDKLTF. The DNA for the CDR3 is TGTGCTCTTGGGGGGTTTGGCTACCTAAGGGGACTGGGGCCGTACACCGATAAACTCACCTTT.

Concerning this clone: The translation of this DNA and the TCRdb protein of a much larger clone differ at residue 17, probably owing to a read error; the protein shown here is translated from the DNA. The V gene is listed as TRDV3; no J gene was called; no check of the table's D call, TRDD3, against the DNA was made. Looked up from germline, CDR1 is TVYSNPD and CDR2 is GDNSRS (reference sequence). The CDR3 runs to 19 residues. The CDR3 DNA reads as TGTGCCTTTTCCGTCTACCATTTCCTACGCGGCTGGGAAACCGATAAACCCATCTTT. Translation: CAFSVYHFLRGWETDKPIF.

This clone was counted between two and nine times. The likely explanation is a read error, given a far larger clone one base away. Other DNA sequences of this sample code for an identical CDR3. The chain has TRDV1 and TRDJ1; 8 bases are shared with TRDD3. TCRdb gives no J gene; it was assigned here by matching the DNA to germline. From germline, CDR1 is TSWWSYY and CDR2 QGS. The CDR3 extends over 20 amino acids. The CDR3 DNA follows: TGCGCTCTTGGGGAATCATTGTATTGGGGGATCCCCAAGACTTACGATAAACTCATCTTT. This encodes CALGESLYWGIPKTYDKLIF.

Of note for this clone: The protein that TCRdb holds for this DNA derives from a much larger clone and differs from the translated DNA at residue 7, which likely indicates a read error; the protein shown here is translated from the DNA. Different DNA sequences within this sample yield the same CDR3. This sequence joins TRDV1 and TRDJ1, with 10 bases that match TRDD3. V lost 2 bases to trimming and J lost 0 bases; unmatched junction nucleotides: 18. Germline CDR1 reads TSWWSYY; CDR2 reads QGS. The CDR3 sequence is 21 residues long. CDR3 amino acids: CALGEMSTGGYAVRYTDKLIF. CDR3 coding DNA: TGTGCTCTTGGGGAAATGAGCACCGGGGGATACGCAGTAAGGTACACCGATAAACTCATCTTT.

This clone was counted only a few times. It differs at one base from a far larger clone, so likely a read error. The same CDR3 can be traced to other DNA sequences in this sample. The V call is TRDV1, the J call TRDJ1; 7 nucleotides agree with TRDD3. Germline V CDR1 and CDR2: TSWWSYY, QGS. This CDR3 is built from 19 residues. J lost 4 bases, V lost 4 bases, and 21 bases had no gene match. In DNA, the CDR3 is TGTGCTCTTGGGGTGCCAATTCCTGGGCGGGGGATGAGAAGCGATAAACTCATCTTT. Translated: CALGVPIPGRGMRSDKLIF.

The table lists this clone with many counts. TCRdb's listed protein matches a much larger clone and diverges from this DNA's translation at residue 12, likely through a read error; the protein shown comes from the DNA. The rearrangement links TRDV1 to TRDJ1; TRDD3 might be the D (6 bases). CDR1 TSWWSYY and CDR2 QGS come from the germline V gene. The CDR3 totals 16 residues. Trimming cost V 0 bases and J 7 bases, with 18 bases left between them. CDR3 sequence reads: CALGELLLGASGKLIF. The CDR3 DNA is TGTGCTCTTGGGGAACTCCTACTGGGTGCTAGCGGTAAACTCATCTTT.

Note on this clone: Given a far larger clone just one base away, this is likely a sequencing read error. Other DNA sequences from this sample encode an identical CDR3 as well. V is TRDV1 and J is TRDJ1, with D maybe TRDD3 (6 bases). The J gene is not listed in TCRdb, so it was assigned here from a DNA match to germline. The CDR3 is 24 amino acids. The ends were cut back, 3 bases at V and 1 base at J, with 39 bases in the middle. CDR1 and CDR2 (germline): TSWWSYY, QGS. The CDR3 DNA follows: TGTGCTCTTGGGGAGGGGAGAGGTTTGTATCTCTCTCCCGGGGGAAAAACCGGCACCGATAAACTCATCTTT. Translation: CALGEGRGLYLSPGGKTGTDKLIF.

Worth noting for this clone: The TCRdb record carries a much larger clone's protein, which differs from this DNA's translation at residue 20; a read error is the likely cause, and the protein listed here is the DNA translation. This chain joins TRDV1 and TRDJ1; 9 nucleotides agree with TRDD3. The J gene was missing in TCRdb and was found by matching the end of the DNA to germline. CDR3 size: 25 residues. V gave up 5 bases and J gave up 3 bases; unmatched junction bases: 37. CDR1 TSWWSYY and CDR2 QGS come from the germline V gene. CDR3 nucleotides: TGTGCTCTTGGGCATCCTTTTCCCTTTTTTCCTCCCCATTTGGTGGGGGATAAATACGCCGATAAACTCATCTTT. Encoded protein: CALGHPFPFFPPHLVGDKYADKLIF.

Points on this clone: With a far larger clone one base away, a read error is the likely cause. Other nucleotide sequences from this sample produce the same CDR3. CDR3 coding DNA: TGTGCTCTTGGGGAATGCTTCTGGGAGCGGAGCTACACCGATAAACTCATCTTT. Protein product: CALGECFWERSYTDKLIF. This chain joins TRDV1 and TRDJ1, with a possible D match to TRDD3 (5 bases). V was shortened by 2 bases and J by 0 bases, with 19 bases between the two germline ends. Germline CDR1 TSWWSYY, CDR2 QGS. This CDR3 spans 18 amino acids.

This clone was counted many times. A far larger clone lies a single base away; this is likely a read error. This specimen includes other DNA sequences encoding the same CDR3. V gene TRDV2 combines with J gene TRDJ1; D unclear. The CDR3 runs 18 residues. V was pared by 4 bases and J by 0 bases, with 23 bases between. Germline assignment: CDR1 GEAIGNYY and CDR2 EKD. The CDR3 loop is CACDTKYYQPMYTDKLIF. The CDR3 DNA reads as TGTGCCTGTGATACGAAGTACTACCAGCCGATGTACACCGATAAACTCATCTTT.

This clone was detected only a few times. TCRdb attributes to this sequence the protein of a much larger clone, which differs from the DNA translation at residue 12; a read error is likely, and the protein displayed is translated from the DNA. This rearrangement joins TRDV2 to TRDJ1, with 8 bases that match TRDD3. V shed 0 bases, J shed 1 base, and the junction held 12 bases outside the gene matches. This CDR3 comprises 18 residues. Germline V gene data show CDR1 as GEAIGNYY and CDR2 as EKD. CDR3 DNA sequence: TGTGCCTGTGACACCTCGGTACTGGGGGCCAAGTGCACCGATAAACTCATCTTT. Residues: CACDTSVLGAKCTDKLIF.

A note on this clone: TCRdb assigns this DNA the protein of a much larger clone, which departs from its translation at residue 4; this likely reflects a read error, and the protein shown comes from translating the DNA. V usage is TRDV1 and J usage is TRDJ1, with unresolved D. The CDR3 totals 20 residues. CDR1 is TSWWSYY and CDR2 is QGS in the germline V gene. CDR3 sequence: CALEELGPYGNGHQADKLIF. In DNA, the CDR3 is TGTGCTCTTGAGGAACTAGGGCCCTATGGCAATGGCCACCAAGCCGATAAACTCATCTTT.

This clone was counted only a few times. With only one base between it and a far larger clone, this is likely a read error. Other DNA sequences in the sample encode the same CDR3. V and J are TRDV1 and TRDJ1; D is uncertain. CDR3 length equals 22 residues. CDR1 TSWWSYY and CDR2 QGS come from the germline V gene. The ends were cut back, 1 base at V and 1 base at J, with 31 bases in the middle. CDR3 residues: CALGEPGPFCRTVAGCTDKLIF. CDR3 bases: TGTGCTCTTGGGGAACCCGGTCCCTTTTGCCGCACGGTGGCCGGGTGCACCGATAAACTCATCTTT.

This clone was picked up a small number of times. This DNA's translation and the protein TCRdb lists, from a much larger clone, do not match at residue 7, likely due to a read error; the protein shown is translated from the DNA. CDR3 sequence reads: CALGERASSIPPWGYAGTDKLIF. DNA of the CDR3: TGTGCTCTTGGGGAACGAGCTTCCTCAATCCCGCCCTGGGGATACGCGGGCACCGATAAACTCATCTTT. This chain links TRDV1 with TRDJ1, with 9 bases identical to TRDD3. Germline loops: CDR1 TSWWSYY, CDR2 QGS. The CDR3 is made up of 23 amino acids. The V segment lost 1 base and the J segment 1 base; nucleotides outside the gene matches: 25.

Remarks on this clone: Only one base separates this from a far larger clonotype, so it likely reflects a read error. The same CDR3 also results from other DNA sequences found in this sample. The chain uses TRDV1 and TRDJ1; D is unresolved. CDR1 and CDR2 (germline): TSWWSYY, QGS. The CDR3 contains 18 residues. Trimming took off 3 bases at V and 4 bases at J, with 24 bases between the two ends. The CDR3 spells CALGDRRSCTPIIDKLIF. The CDR3 DNA sequence: TGTGCTCTTGGGGATCGGAGGAGTTGTACACCTATAATCGATAAACTCATCTTT.

This clone was counted between two and nine times. A far larger clone differs by one base, so this is likely a read error. In the same sample, other DNA sequences code for this CDR3. The chain carries TRDV1 and TRDJ1; TRDD3 agrees at 12 bases. The J gene, absent from TCRdb, was called here by matching the DNA to germline. From germline, CDR1 is TSWWSYY and CDR2 QGS. This CDR3 has 28 residues. The CDR3 loop reads CALGNQRTLRGLTYYWGIQREYTHKLIF. Here the CDR3 DNA reads TGTGCCCTTGGGAACCAACGGACATTACGGGGGCTTACCTATTACTGGGGGATACAAAGAGAGTATACGCATAAACTCATCTTT.

To note about this clone: Only one base separates this from a far larger clonotype, so it likely reflects a read error. This CDR3 is also generated by other DNA sequences in the sample. V gene TRDV1 combines with J gene TRDJ1; D is perhaps TRDD3 (5 bases). The J gene comes from matching the DNA to germline here; TCRdb lacks it. CDR1 TSWWSYY and CDR2 QGS come from the germline V gene. This CDR3 contains 16 residues. The germline V and J ends were trimmed by 3 bases and 0 bases, with 14 bases remaining between them. The CDR3 DNA reads TGTGCTCTTGGGGATTCTTGGGGAGGGTACACCGATAAACTCATCTTT. Encoded protein: CALGDSWGGYTDKLIF.

About this clone itself: Mismatch with germline at one junction end may stem from a read error. The chain couples TRDV1 to TRDJ1; maybe TRDD2 (5 bases). The CDR3 runs 23 residues. Germline values: CDR1 TSWWSYY, CDR2 QGS. The DNA for the CDR3 is TGTGCTCTTGGGGAACGGGTCTTCTACTCGACCGACCCCCCCTACGGCGGCACCGATAAACTCACCTTT. Protein: CALGERVFYSTDPPYGGTDKLTF.

This clone was counted only a few times. TCRdb pairs this DNA with a much larger clone's protein that differs at residue 7, likely a read error; the protein shown was translated from the DNA. The chain links TRDV1 to TRDJ1; 8 nucleotides align to TRDD3. Trimming cost V 1 base and J 2 bases; bases outside gene matches: 27. From germline, CDR1 is TSWWSYY and CDR2 QGS. This CDR3 spans 23 amino acids. CDR3 nucleotide sequence: TGTGCTCTTGGGGAACGTCTGAGGGCTACACTGGGGGGACACACCGACCCAACCGATAAACTCATCTTT. It specifies CALGERLRATLGGHTDPTDKLIF.

This clone was detected ten times or more. This likely came from a read error, as a far larger clone is one base away. Within the sample, other DNA sequences also encode this same CDR3. The chain has TRDV2 and TRDJ1, with unresolved D. Germline CDR1 reads GEAIGNYY; CDR2 reads EKD. The CDR3 sequence is 16 residues long. CDR3 bases: TGTGCCTGTGACTCGACCCAATCAACTCACACCGATAAACTCATCTTC. Translating gives CACDSTQSTHTDKLIF.

This clone turned up a few times. A far more abundant clone sits one base away, making this likely a read error. Other nucleotide sequences from this sample produce the same CDR3. The chain combines TRDV2 with TRDJ1, with D perhaps given as TRDD2 or TRDD3 (6 bases each). In the absence of a J gene in TCRdb, the DNA was matched to germline to assign it here. There are 19 residues in the CDR3. From germline, CDR1 is GEAIGNYY and CDR2 EKD. Trimming took 1 base from V and 0 from J, leaving 23 bases between them. CDR3 loop: CACDTGSYTGLLYTDKLIF. The CDR3 nucleotides read TGTGCCTGTGACACGGGATCCTACACTGGGCTGCTTTACACCGATAAACTCATCTTT.